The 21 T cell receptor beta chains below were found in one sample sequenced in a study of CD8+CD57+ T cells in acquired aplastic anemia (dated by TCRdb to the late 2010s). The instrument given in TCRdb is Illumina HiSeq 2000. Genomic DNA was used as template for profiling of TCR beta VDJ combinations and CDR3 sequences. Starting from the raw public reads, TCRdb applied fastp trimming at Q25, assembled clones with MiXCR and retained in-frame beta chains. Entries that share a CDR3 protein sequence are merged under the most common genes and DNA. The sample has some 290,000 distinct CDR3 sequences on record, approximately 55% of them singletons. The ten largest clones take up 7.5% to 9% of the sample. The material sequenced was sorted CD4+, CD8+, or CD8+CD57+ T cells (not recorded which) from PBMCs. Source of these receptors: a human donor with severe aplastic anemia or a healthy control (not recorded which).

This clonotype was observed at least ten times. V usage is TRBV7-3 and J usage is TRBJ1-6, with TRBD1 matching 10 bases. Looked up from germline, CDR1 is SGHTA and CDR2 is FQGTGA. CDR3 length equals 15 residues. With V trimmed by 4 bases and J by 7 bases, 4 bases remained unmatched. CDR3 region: CASSSGDRGNSPLHF. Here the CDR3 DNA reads TGTGCCAGCAGCTCCGGGGACAGGGGAAATTCACCCCTCCACTTT. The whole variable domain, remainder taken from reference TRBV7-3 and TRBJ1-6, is GAGVSQTPSNKVTEKGKYVELRCDPISGHTALYWYRQSLGQGPEFLIYFQGTGAADDSGLPNDRFFAVRPEGSVSTLKIQRTERGDSAVYLCASSSGDRGNSPLHFGNGTRLTVT.

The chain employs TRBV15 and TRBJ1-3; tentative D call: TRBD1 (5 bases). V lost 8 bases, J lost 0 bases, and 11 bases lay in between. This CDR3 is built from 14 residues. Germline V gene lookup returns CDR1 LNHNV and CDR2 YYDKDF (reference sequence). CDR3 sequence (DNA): TGTGCCACCGCCAGGGCAGCCTCTGGAAACACCATATATTTT. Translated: CATARAASGNTIYF.

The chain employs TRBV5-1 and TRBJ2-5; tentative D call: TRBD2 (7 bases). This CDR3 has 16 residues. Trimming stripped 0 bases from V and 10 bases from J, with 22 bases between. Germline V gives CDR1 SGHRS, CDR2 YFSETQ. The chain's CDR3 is CASSLDGGGLEGVQYF. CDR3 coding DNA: TGCGCCAGCAGCTTGGACGGCGGGGGCTTGGAGGGGGTCCAGTACTTC.

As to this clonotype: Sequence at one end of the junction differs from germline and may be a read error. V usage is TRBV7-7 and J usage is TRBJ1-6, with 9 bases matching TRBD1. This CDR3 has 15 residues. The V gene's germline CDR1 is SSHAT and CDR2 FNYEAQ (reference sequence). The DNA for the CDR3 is TGTGCTAGCAGCTTGGAGGGACAGGGAGATTCACCCCTCCACTTT. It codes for CASSLEGQGDSPLHF.

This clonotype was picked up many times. CDR3 residues: CASGNRVLYEQYF. CDR3 in DNA: TGTGCCAGCGGAAACAGGGTTCTCTACGAGCAGTACTTC. V usage is TRBV5-8 and J usage is TRBJ2-7; possibly TRBD1 for D (6 bases). The ends were cut back, 7 bases at V and 3 bases at J, with 14 bases in the middle. Germline CDR1 is SGHTS and CDR2 is YDEGEE. The CDR3 runs to 13 residues.

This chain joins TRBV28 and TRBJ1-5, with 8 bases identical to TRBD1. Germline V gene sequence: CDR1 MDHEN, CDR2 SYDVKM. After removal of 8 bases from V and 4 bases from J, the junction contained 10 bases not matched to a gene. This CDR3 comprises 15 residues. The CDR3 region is CASHSSDRVNQPQHF. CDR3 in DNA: TGTGCCAGCCATTCCTCGGACAGGGTGAATCAGCCCCAGCATTTT.

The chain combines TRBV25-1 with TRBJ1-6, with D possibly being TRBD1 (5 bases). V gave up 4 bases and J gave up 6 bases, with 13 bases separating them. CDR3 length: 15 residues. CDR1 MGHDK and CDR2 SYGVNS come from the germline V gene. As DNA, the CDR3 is TGTGCCAGCAGTGGCCCGGGACGTCCTAATTCACCCCTCCACTTT. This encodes CASSGPGRPNSPLHF.

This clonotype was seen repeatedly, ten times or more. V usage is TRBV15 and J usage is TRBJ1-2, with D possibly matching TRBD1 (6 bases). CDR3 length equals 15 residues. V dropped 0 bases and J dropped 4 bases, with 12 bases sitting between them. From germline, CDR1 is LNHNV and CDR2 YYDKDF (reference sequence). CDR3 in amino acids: CATSRDHRDPYGYTF. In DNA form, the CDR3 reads TGTGCCACCAGCAGAGATCACAGGGACCCCTATGGCTACACCTTC.

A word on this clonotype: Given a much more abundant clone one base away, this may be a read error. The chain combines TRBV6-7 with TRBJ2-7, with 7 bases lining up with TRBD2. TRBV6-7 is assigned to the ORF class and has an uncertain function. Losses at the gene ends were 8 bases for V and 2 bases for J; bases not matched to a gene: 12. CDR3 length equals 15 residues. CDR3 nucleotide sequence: TGTGCCAGCGGCCGGCTAAGCGGGGCTCCCTACGAGCAGTACTTC. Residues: CASGRLSGAPYEQYF.

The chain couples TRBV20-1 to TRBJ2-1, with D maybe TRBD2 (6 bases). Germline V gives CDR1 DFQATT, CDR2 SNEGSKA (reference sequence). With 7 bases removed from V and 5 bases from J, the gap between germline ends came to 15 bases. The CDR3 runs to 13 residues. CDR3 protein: CSVGSGSHNEQFF. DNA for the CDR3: TGCAGTGTAGGGAGCGGGTCTCACAATGAGCAGTTCTTC.

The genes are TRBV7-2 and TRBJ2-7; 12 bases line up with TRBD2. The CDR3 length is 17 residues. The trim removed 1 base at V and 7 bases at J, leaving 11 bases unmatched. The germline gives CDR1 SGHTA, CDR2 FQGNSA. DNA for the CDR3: TGTGCCAGCAGCTTAGGGCTAGCGGGAGGGGGGGAGGTGGAGCAGTACTTC. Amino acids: CASSLGLAGGGEVEQYF.

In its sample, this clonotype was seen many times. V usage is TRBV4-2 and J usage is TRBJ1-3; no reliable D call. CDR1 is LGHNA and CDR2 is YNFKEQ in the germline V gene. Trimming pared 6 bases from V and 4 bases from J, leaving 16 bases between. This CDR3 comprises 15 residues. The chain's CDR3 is CASSLKSPSGNTIYF. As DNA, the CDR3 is TGTGCCAGCAGTCTAAAGTCTCCCTCGGGAAACACCATATATTTT.

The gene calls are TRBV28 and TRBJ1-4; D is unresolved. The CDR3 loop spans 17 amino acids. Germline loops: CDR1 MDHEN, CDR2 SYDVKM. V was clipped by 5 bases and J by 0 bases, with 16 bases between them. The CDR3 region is CASSGEPGTATNEKLFF. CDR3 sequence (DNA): TGTGCCAGCAGTGGAGAGCCCGGAACTGCAACTAATGAAAAACTGTTTTTT.

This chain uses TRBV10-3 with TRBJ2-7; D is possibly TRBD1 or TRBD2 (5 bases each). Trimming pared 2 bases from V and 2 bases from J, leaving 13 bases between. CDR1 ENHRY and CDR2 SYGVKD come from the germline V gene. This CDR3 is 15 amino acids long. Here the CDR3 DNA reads TGTGCCATCAGTGAGGAAAGTGGGGGTCCCTACGAGCAGTACTTC. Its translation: CAISEESGGPYEQYF.

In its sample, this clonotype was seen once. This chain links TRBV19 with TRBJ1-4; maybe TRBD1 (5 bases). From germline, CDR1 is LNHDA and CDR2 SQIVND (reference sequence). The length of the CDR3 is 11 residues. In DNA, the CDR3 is TGTGTCGCAGGGCGGGTAGAAAAACTGTTTTTT. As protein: CVAGRVEKLFF.

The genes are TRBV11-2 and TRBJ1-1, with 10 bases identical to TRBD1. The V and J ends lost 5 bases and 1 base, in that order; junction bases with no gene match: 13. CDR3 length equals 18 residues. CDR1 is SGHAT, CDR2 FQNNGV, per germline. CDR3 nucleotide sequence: TGTGCCAGCAGCGCCACCATCTCGACAGGGGGCGAGAACACTGAAGCTTTCTTT. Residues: CASSATISTGGENTEAFF.

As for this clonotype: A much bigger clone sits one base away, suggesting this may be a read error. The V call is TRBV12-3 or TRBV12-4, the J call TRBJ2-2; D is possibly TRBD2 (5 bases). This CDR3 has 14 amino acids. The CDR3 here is CASRISRSAGKLFF. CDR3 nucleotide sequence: TGTGCCAGCAGGATTAGCAGATCCGCCGGGAAGCTGTTTTTT.

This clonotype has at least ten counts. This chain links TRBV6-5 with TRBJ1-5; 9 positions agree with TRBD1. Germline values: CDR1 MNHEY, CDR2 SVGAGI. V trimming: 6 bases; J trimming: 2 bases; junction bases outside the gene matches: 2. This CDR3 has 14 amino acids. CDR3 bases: TGTGCCAGCAGCCGGACAGGGGGCAATCAGCCCCAGCATTTT. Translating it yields CASSRTGGNQPQHF.

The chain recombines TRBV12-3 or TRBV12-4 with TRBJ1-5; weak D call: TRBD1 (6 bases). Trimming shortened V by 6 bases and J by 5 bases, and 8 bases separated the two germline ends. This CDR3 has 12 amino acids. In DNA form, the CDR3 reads TGTGCCAGCAGAACAGGGTATCAGCCCCAGCATTTT. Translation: CASRTGYQPQHF.

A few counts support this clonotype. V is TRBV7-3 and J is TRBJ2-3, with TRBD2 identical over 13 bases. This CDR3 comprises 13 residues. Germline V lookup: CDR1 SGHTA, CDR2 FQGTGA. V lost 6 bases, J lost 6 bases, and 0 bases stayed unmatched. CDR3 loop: CASRTSGGDTQYF. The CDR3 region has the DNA TGTGCCAGCAGGACTAGCGGGGGGGATACGCAGTATTTT. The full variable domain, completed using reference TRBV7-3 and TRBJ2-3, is GAGVSQTPSNKVTEKGKYVELRCDPISGHTALYWYRQSLGQGPEFLIYFQGTGAADDSGLPNDRFFAVRPEGSVSTLKIQRTERGDSAVYLCASRTSGGDTQYFGPGTRLTVL.

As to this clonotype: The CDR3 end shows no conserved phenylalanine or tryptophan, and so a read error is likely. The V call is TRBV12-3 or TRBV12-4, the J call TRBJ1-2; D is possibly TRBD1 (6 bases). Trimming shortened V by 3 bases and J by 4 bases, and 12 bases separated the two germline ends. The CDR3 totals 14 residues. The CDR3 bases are TGTGCCAGCAGTTTTGGACAGACACTCTATGGCTACACCTCC. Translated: CASSFGQTLYGYTS.